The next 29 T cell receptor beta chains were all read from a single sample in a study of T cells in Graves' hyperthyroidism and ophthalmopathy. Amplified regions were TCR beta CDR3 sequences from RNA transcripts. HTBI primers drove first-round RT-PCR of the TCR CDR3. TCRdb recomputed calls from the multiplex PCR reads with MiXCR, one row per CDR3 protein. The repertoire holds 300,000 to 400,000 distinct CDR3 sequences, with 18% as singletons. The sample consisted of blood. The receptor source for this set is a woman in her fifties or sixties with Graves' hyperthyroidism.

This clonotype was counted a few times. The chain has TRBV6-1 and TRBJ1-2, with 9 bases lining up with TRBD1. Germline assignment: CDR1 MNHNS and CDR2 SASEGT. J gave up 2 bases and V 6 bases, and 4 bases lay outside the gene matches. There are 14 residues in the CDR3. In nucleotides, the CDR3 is TGTGCCAGCAGCGGGACAGGGTGGAACTATGGCTACACCTTC. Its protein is CASSGTGWNYGYTF.

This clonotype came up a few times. The CDR3 nucleotides are TGTGCCAGTAGTACGTTGCTAGCGGGAGGAAACAATGAGCAGTTCTTC. This encodes CASSTLLAGGNNEQFF. The genes are TRBV19 and TRBJ2-1, with 11 bases that match TRBD2. CDR3 length: 16 amino acids. The germline V gene encodes CDR1 LNHDA and CDR2 SQIVND (reference sequence). The V gene end was trimmed by 4 bases and the J gene end by 5 bases; junction bases not matched to a gene: 7.

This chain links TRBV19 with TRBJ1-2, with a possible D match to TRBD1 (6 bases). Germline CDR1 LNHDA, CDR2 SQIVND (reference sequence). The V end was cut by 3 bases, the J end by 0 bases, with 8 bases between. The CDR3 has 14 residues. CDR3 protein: CASSMDRANYGYTF. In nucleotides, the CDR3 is TGTGCCAGTAGTATGGACAGAGCTAACTATGGCTACACCTTC.

The CDR3, as DNA: TGTGCCAGTAGCTCCGGGACAGCGAATTCACCCCTCCACTTT. This translates into CASSSGTANSPLHF. V is TRBV19 and J is TRBJ1-6; 7 bases fit TRBD1. The CDR3 is made up of 14 amino acids. The junction had 6 bases not matched to a gene; V was cut back by 6 bases and J by 7 bases. The germline CDR1 and CDR2 sequences are LNHDA and SQIVND (reference sequence).

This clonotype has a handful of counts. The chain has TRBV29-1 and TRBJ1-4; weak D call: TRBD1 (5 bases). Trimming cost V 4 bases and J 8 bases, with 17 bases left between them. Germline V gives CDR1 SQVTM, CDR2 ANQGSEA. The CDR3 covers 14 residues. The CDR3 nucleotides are TGCAGCGTTGGAGGGGAGACAGCCGAAGAAAAACTGTTTTTT. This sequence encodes CSVGGETAEEKLFF.

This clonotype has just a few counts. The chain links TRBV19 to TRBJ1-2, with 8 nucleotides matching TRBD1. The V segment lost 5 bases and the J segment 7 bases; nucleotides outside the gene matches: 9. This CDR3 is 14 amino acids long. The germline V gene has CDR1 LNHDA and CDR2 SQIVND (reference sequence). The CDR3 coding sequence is TGTGCCAGTAGTTTAAGCGGACAGGGAGCTGGCTACACCTTC. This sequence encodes CASSLSGQGAGYTF.

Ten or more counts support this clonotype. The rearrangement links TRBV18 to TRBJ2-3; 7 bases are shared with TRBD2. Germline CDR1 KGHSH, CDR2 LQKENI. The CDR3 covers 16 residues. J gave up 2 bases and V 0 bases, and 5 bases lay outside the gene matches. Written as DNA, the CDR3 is TGTGCCAGCTCACCACCCCCGGGACTAAACACAGATACGCAGTATTTT. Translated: CASSPPPGLNTDTQYF.

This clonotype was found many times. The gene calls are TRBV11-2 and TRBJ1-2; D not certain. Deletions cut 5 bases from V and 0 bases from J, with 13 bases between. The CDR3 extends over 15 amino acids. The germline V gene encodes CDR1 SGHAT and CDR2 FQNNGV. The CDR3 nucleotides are TGTGCCAGCAGCCAAGTTCTGCTTTCTAACTATGGCTACACCTTC. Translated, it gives CASSQVLLSNYGYTF.

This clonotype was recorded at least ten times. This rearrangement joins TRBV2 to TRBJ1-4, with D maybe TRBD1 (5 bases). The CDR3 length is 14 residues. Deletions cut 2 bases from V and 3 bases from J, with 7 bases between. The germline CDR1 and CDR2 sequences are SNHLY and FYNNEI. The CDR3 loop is CASSENRSNEKLFF. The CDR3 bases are TGTGCCAGCAGTGAAAACAGGTCTAATGAAAAACTGTTTTTT.

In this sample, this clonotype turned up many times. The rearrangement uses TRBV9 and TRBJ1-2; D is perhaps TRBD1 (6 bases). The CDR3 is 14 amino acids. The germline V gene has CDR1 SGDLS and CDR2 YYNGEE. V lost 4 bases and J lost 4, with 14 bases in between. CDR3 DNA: TGTGCCAGCAGCAAACGCAGGGGCAGCTATGGCTACACCTTC. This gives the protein CASSKRRGSYGYTF.

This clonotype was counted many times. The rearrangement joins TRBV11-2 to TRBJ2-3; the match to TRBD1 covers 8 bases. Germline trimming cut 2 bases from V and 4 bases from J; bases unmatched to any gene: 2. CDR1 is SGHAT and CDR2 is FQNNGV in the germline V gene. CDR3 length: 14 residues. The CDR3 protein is CASSLSGGADTQYF. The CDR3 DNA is TGTGCCAGCAGCTTATCAGGGGGCGCAGATACGCAGTATTTT.

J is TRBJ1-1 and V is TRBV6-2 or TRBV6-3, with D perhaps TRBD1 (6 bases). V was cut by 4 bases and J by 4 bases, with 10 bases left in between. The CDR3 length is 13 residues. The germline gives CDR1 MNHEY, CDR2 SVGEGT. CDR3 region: CASSWGGPTEAFF. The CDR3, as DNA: TGTGCCAGCAGTTGGGGGGGGCCCACTGAAGCTTTCTTT.

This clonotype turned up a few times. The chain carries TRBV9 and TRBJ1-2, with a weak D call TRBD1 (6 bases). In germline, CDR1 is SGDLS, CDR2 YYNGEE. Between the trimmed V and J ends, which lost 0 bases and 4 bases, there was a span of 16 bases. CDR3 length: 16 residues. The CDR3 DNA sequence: TGTGCCAGCAGCGTAGCCCCAGAGGGGGGGACCTATGGCTACACCTTC. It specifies CASSVAPEGGTYGYTF.

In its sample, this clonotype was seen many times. The CDR3 DNA reads TGTGCCAGCAGTTTAGGAGTCTTTTCTAGCACAGATACGCAGTATTTT. As protein: CASSLGVFSSTDTQYF. V is TRBV12-3 or TRBV12-4 and J is TRBJ2-3; D is unclear. V was cut by 1 base and J by 0 bases, with 11 bases left in between. The CDR3 consists of 16 residues.

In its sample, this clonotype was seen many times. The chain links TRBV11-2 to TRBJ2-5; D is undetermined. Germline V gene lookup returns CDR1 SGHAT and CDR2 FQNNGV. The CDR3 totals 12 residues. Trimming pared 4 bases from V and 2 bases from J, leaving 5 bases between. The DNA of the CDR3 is TGTGCCAGCAGCTCTCAACAAGAGACCCAGTACTTC. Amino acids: CASSSQQETQYF.

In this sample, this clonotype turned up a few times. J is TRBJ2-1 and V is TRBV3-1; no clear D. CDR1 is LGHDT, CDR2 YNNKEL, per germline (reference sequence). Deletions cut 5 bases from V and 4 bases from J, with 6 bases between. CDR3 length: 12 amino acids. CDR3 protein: CASSVEYNEQFF. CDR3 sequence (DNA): TGTGCCAGCAGCGTAGAATACAATGAGCAGTTCTTC.

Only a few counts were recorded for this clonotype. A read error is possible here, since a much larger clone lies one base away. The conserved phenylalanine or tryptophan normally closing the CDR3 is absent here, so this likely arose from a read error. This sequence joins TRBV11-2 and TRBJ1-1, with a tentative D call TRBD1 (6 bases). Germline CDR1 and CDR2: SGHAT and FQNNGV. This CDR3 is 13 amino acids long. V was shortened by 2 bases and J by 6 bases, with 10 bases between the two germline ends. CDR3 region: CASSLLQGSEAFS. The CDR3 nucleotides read TGTGCCAGCAGCTTATTACAGGGATCTGAAGCTTTCTCT.

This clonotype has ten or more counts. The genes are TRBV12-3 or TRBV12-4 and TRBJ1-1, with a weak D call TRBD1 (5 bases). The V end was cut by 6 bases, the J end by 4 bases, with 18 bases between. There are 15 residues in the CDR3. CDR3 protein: CASRIHLSGGTEAFF. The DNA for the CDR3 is TGTGCCAGCAGGATACACCTCTCGGGGGGCACTGAAGCTTTCTTT.

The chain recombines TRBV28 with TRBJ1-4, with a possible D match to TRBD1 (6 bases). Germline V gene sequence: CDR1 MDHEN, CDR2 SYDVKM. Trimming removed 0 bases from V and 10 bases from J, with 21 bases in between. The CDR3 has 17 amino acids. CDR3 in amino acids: CASSLWATGRLIGKLFF. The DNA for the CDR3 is TGTGCCAGCAGTTTATGGGCTACAGGGCGATTAATTGGAAAACTGTTTTTT.

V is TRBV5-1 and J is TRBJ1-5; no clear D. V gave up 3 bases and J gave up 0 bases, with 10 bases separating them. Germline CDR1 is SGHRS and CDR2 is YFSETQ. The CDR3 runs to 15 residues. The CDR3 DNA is TGCGCCAGCAGCTCGGACGGAGATAGCAATCAGCCCCAGCATTTT. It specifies CASSSDGDSNQPQHF.

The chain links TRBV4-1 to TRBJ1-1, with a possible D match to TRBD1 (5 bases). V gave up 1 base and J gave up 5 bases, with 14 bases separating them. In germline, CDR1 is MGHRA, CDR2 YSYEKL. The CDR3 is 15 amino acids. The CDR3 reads CASSQGLGVRTEAFF. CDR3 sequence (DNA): TGCGCCAGCAGCCAAGGCTTGGGGGTGAGGACTGAAGCTTTCTTT.

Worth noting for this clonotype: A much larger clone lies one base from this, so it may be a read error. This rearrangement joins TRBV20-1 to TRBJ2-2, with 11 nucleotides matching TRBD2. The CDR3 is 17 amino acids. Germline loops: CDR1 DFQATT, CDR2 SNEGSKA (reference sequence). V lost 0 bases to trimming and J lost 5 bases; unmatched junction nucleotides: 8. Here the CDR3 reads CSARDRTSGGGTGELFF. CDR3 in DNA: TGCAGTGCTAGAGATCGAACTAGCGGGGGAGGAACCGGGGAGCTGTTTTTT.

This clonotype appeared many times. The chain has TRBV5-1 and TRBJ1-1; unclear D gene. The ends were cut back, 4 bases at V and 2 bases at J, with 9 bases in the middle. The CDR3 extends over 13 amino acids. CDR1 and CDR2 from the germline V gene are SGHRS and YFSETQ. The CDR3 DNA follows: TGCGCCAGCAGCACCACGGCAAACACTGAAGCTTTCTTT. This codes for CASSTTANTEAFF. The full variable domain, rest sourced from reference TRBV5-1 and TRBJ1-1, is KAGVTQTPRYLIKTRGQQVTLSCSPISGHRSVSWYQQTPGQGLQFLFEYFSETQRNKGNFPGRFSGRQFSNSRSEMNVSTLELGDSALYLCASSTTANTEAFFGQGTRLTVV.

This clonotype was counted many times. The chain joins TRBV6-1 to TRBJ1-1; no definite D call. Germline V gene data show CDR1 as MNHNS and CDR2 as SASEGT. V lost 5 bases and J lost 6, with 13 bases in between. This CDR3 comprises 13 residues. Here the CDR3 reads CASSRPEEPEAFF. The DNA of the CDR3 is TGTGCCAGCAGTAGACCCGAGGAGCCTGAAGCTTTCTTT.

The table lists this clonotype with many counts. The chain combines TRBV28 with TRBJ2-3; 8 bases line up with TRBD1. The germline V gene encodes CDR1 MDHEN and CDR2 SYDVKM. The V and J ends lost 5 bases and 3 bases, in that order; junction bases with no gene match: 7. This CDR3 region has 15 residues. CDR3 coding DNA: TGTGCCAGCAGTGTCGGTAGGACAGGGACAGATACGCAGTATTTT. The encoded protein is CASSVGRTGTDTQYF. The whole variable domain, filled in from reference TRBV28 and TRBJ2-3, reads DVKVTQSSRYLVKRTGEKVFLECVQDMDHENMFWYRQDPGLGLRLIYFSYDVKMKEKGDIPEGYSVSREKKERFSLILESASTNQTSMYLCASSVGRTGTDTQYFGPGTRLTVL.

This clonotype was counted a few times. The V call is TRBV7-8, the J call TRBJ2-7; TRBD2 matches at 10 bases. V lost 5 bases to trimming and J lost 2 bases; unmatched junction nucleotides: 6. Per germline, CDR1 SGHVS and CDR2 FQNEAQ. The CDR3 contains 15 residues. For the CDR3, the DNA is TGTGCCAGCAGCCCTAGCAGCGGGAGGGCCTACGAGCAGTACTTC. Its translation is CASSPSSGRAYEQYF.

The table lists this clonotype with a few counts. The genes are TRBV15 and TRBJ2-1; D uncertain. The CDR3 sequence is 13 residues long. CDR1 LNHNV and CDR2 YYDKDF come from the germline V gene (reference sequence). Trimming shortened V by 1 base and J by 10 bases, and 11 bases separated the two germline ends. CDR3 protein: CATSRVLISEQFF. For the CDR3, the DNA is TGTGCCACCAGCAGAGTCTTAATCAGCGAGCAGTTCTTC. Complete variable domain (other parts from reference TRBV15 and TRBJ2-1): DAMVIQNPRYQVTQFGKPVTLSCSQTLNHNVMYWYQQKSSQAPKLLFHYYDKDFNNEADTPDNFQSRRPNTSFCFLDIRSPGLGDTAMYLCATSRVLISEQFFGPGTRLTVL.

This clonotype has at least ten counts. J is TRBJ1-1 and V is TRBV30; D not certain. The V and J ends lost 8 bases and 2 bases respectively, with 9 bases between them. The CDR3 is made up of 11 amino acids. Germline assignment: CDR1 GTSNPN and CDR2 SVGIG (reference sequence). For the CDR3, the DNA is TGTGCCCGTCATGAAAACACTGAAGCTTTCTTT. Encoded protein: CARHENTEAFF.

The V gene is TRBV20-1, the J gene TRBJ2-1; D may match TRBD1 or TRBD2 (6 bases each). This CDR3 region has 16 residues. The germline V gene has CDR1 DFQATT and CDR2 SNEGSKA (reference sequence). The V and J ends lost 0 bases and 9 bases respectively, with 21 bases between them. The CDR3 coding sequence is TGCAGTGCTAGAGATCCCCGTCGGGGGACCAGGGGTGAGCAGTTCTTC. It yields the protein CSARDPRRGTRGEQFF.